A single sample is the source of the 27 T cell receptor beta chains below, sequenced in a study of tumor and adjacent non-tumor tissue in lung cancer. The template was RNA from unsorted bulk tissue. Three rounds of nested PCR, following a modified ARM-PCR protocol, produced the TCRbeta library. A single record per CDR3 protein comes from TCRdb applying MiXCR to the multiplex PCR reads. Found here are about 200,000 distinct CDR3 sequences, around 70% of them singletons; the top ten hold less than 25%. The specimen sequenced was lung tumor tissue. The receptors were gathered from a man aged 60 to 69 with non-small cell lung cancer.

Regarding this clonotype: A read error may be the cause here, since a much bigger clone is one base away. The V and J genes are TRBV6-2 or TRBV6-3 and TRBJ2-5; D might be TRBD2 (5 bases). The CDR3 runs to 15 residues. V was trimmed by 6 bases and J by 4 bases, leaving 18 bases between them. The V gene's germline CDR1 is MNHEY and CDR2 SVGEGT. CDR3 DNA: TGTGCCAGCAGAATCCCCCTAACTAGAGGAGAGACCCAGTACTTC. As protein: CASRIPLTRGETQYF.

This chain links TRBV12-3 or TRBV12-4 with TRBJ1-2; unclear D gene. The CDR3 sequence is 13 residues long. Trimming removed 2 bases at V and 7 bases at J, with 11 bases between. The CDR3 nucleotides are TGTGCCAGCAGTTTAACACGCCCAGGTGGCTACACCTTC. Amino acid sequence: CASSLTRPGGYTF.

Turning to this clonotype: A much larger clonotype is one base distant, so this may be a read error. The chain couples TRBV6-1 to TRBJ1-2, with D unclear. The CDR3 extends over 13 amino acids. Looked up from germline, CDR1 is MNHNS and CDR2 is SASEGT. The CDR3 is CGSSMWVDYGYTF. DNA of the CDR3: TGTGGCAGCAGTATGTGGGTTGACTATGGCTACACCTTC.

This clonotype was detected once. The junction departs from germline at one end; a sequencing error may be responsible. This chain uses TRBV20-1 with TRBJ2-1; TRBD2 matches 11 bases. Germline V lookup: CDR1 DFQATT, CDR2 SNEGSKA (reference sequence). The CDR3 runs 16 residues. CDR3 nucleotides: TGCAGTGCTAGAGTAGCGGGAGGGCCCTCGTGCAATGAGCAGTCCTTC. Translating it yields CSARVAGGPSCNEQSF.

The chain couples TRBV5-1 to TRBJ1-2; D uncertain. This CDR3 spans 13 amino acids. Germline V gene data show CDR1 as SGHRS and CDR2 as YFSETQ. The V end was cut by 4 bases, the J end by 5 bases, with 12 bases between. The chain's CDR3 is CASSALREYGYTF. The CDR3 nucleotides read TGCGCCAGCAGCGCGTTGAGAGAGTATGGCTACACCTTC.

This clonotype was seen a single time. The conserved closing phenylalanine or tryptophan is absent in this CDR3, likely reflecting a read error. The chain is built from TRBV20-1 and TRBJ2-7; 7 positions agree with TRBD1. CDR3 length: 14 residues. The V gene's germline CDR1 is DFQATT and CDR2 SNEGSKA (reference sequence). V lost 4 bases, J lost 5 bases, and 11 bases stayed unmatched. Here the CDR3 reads CSAIRLVGQDEQYY. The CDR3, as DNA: TGCAGTGCTATCCGACTCGTAGGACAGGACGAGCAGTACTAC.

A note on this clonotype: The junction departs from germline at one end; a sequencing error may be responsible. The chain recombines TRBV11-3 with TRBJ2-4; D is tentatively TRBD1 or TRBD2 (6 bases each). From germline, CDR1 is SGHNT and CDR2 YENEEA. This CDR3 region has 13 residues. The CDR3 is CASSAAGTNILYF. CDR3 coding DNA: TGTGCCAGCAGTGCCGCGGGGACAAACATTCTGTACTTC.

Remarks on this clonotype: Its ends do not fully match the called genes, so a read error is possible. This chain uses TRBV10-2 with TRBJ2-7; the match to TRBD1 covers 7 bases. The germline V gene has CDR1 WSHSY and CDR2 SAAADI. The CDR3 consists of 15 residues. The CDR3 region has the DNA TGCGCCAACAGTGAGGCTCCCCGACAGGGCGCCGATCAGTACTTC. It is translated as CANSEAPRQGADQYF.

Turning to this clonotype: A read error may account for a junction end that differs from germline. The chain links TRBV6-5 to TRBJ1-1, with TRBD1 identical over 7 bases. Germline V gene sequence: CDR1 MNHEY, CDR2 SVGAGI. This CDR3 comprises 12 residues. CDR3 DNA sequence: TGTGCCAACAGTTCGGCCAGGGGGGAAGTTTTCTTT. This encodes CANSSARGEVFF.

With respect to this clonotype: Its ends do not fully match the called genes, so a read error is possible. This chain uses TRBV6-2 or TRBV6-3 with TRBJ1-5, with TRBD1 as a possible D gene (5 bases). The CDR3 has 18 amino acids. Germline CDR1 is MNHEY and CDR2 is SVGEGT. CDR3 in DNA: TGTGCCAGCAGTAGCACAAACAAGGGGCTTACGAGCAATCAGTCCCAGCATTTT. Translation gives CASSSTNKGLTSNQSQHF.

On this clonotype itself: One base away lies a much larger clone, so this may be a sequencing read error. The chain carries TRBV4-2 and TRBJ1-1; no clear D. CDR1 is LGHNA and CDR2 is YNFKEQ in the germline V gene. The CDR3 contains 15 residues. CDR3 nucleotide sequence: TGTGCCTGCAGCCAAGTCAAGAGAGGGAACACTGAAGCTTTCTTT. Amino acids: CACSQVKRGNTEAFF.

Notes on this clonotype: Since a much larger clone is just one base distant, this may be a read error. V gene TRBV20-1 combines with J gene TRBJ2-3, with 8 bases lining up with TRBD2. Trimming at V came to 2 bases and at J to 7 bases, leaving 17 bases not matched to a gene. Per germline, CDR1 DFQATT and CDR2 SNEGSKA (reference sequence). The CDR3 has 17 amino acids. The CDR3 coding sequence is TGCAGTGCTAGACTGTGGAACGGGACTAGGGTCTTATATACGCAGTATTTT. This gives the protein CSARLWNGTRVLYTQYF.

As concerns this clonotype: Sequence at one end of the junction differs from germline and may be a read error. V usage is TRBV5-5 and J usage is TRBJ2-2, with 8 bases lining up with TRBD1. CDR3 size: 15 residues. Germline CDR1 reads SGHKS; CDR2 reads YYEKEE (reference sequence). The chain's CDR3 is CASNLQGACTGELFF. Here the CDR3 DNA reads TGTGCCAGCAACTTGCAGGGGGCGTGCACCGGGGAGCTGTTTTTT.

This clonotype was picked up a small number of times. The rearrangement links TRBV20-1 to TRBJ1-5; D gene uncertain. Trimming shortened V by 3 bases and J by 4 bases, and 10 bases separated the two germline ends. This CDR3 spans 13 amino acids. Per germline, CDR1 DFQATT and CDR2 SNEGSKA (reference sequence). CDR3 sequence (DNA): TGCAGTGCTAGCATCGGGATGAATCAGCCCCAGCATTTT. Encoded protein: CSASIGMNQPQHF.

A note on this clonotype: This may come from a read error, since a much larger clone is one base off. CDR3 residues: CASSLDWNTGELFF. DNA for the CDR3: TGTGCCAGCAGTTTAGACTGGAACACCGGGGAGCTGTTTTTT. The chain recombines TRBV12-3 or TRBV12-4 with TRBJ2-2; D is unresolved. The CDR3 runs 14 residues. The germline V and J ends were trimmed by 1 base and 1 base, with 4 bases remaining between them.

The CDR3 sequence is CASSLDRSSGHTIYF. The CDR3 coding sequence is TGTGCCAGCAGCTTAGACCGGAGCTCCGGACACACCATATATTTT. The chain uses TRBV11-2 and TRBJ1-3; D call uncertain. CDR1 is SGHAT, CDR2 FQNNGV, per germline. The CDR3 consists of 15 residues. Trimming left V 0 bases short and J 8 bases short, with 14 bases between.

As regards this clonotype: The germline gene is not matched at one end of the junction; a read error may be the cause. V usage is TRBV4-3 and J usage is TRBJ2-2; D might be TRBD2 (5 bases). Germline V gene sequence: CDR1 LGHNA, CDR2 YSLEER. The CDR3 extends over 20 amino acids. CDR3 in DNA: TGCGCCAGCAGCCAAGTAATCTGGCCTCCGGAATGTGGGAAACACCGGGGAGCTGTTTTT. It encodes CASSQVIWPPECGKHRGAVF.

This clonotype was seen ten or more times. The CDR3 reads CASSLGQLDPLHF. The CDR3 DNA is TGTGCCAGCAGTTTGGGACAACTTGATCCCCTCCACTTT. The chain joins TRBV12-3 or TRBV12-4 to TRBJ1-6; possibly TRBD1 for D (6 bases). This CDR3 is built from 13 residues. V shed 3 bases and J shed 13 bases, with 13 bases lying between them.

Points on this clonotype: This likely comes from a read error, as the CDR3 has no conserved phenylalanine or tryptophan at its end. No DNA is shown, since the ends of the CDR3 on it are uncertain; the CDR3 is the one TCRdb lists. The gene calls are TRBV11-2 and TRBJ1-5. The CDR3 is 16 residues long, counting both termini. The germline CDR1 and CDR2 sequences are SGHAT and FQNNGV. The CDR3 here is CASSFCGLLGRHVSHC.

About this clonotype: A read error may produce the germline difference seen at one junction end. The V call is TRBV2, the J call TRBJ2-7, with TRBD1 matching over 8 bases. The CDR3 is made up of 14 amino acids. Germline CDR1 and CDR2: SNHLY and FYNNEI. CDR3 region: CASSDRTGQGEQYF. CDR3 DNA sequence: TGTGCCAGCAGTGACCGGACAGGGCAAGGCGAGCAATATTTC.

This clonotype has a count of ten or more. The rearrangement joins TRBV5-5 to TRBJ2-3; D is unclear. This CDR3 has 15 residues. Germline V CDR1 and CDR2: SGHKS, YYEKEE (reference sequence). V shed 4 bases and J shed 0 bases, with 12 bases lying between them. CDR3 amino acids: CASSPRAASTDTQYF. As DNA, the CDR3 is TGTGCCAGCAGCCCAAGGGCGGCTAGCACAGATACGCAGTATTTT.

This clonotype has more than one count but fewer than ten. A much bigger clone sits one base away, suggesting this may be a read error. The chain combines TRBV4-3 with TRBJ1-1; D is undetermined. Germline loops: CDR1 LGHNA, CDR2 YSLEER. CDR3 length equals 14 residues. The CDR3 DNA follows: TGCGCCAGCAACCAAGATCGGCTGAACACTGAAGCTTTCTTT. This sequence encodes CASNQDRLNTEAFF.

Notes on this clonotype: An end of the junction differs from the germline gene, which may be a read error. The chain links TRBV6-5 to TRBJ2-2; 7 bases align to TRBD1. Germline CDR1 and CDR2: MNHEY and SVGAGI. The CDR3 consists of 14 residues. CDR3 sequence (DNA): TGTGCCAGTAGCTACAGGGGATACACCGGGGAGCTGTTATTT. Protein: CASSYRGYTGELLF.

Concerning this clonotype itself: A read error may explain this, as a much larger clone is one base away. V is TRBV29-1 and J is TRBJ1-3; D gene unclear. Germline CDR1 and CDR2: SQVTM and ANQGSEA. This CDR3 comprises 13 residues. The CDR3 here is CNVEVSSGNTIYF. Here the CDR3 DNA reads TGCAACGTTGAAGTAAGCTCTGGAAACACCATATATTTT.

The CDR3 DNA reads as TGTGCCAGCAGTCCCAGCGACAGGGTTGTGGAGACCCAGTACTTC. Its translation: CASSPSDRVVETQYF. The chain joins TRBV11-2 to TRBJ2-5, with 7 bases aligning to TRBD1. The CDR3 is made up of 15 amino acids. After removal of 6 bases from V and 5 bases from J, the junction contained 12 bases not matched to a gene. Looked up from germline, CDR1 is SGHAT and CDR2 is FQNNGV.

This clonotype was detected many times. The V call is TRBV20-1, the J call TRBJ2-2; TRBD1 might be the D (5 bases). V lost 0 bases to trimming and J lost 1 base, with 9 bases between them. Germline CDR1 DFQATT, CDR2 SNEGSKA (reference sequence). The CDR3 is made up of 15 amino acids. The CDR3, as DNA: TGCAGTGCTAGAGAGCCAGGGTGGAACACCGGGGAGCTGTTTTTT. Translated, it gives CSAREPGWNTGELFF.

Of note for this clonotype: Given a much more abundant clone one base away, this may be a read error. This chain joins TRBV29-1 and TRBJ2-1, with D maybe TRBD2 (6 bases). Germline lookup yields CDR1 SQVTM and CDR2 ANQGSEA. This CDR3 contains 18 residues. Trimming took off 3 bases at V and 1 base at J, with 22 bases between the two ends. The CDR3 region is CSVEGRTTHSRSYNEQFF. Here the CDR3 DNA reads TGCAGCGTTGAGGGACGGACTACACACTCCAGATCCTACAATGAGCAGTTCTTC.